This T cell receptor beta chain was identified in a study of T cell repertoires in cytomegalovirus infection. Study overall: Public TCR beta signatures indicated both CMV infection and matching HLA type. Study-level results: HLA-C-restricted CMV-specific TCR beta clonotypes prevailed in the ex vivo response.

CDR3 length: 13 amino acids. The germline V and J ends were trimmed by 8 bases and 3 bases, with 10 bases remaining between them. CDR1 SEHNR and CDR2 FQNEAQ come from the germline V gene (reference sequence). TCRdb recomputed calls from the reads with MiXCR, one row per CDR3 protein. The profile shows about 700,000 distinct CDR3 sequences, roughly 33% of them singletons. The table lists this clonotype with a few counts. The antigen remains undetermined. Source: cultured PBMCs, taken from culture after CMV antigen stimulation. The chain links TRBV7-9 to TRBJ2-2; tentatively, D is TRBD1 (5 bases). The source is a human donor in good health (CMV status not recorded). Some clones in this sample may be carry-over from other donors' samples. CDR3 loop: CASRARDTGELFF. The CDR3 nucleotides read TGTGCCAGCCGCGCCAGGGACACCGGGGAGCTGTTTTTT.